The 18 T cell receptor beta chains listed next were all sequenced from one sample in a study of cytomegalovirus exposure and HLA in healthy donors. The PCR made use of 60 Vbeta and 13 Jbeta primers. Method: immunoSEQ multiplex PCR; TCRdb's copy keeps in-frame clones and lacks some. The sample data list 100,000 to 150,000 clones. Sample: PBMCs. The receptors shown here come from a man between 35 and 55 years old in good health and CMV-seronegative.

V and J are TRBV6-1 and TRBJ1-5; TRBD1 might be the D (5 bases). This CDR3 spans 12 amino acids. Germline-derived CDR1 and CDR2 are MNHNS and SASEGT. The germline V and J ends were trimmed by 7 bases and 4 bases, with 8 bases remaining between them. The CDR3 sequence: CASTTGNQPQHF. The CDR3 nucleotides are TGTGCCAGCACCACAGGAAATCAGCCCCAGCATTTT.

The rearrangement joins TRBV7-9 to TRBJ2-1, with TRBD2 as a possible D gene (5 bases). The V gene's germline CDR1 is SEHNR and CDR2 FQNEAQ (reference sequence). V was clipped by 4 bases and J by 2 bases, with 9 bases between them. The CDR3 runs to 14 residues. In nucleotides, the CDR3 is TGTGCCAGCAGCTCCGGACTTACCTACAATGAGCAGTTCTTC. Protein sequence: CASSSGLTYNEQFF.

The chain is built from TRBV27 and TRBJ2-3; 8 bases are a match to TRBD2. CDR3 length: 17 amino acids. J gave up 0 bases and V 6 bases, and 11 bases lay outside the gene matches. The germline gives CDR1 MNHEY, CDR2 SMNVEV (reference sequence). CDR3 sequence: CASSTRSGSHSTDTQYF. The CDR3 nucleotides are TGTGCCAGCAGCACCAGAAGCGGGAGCCATAGCACAGATACGCAGTATTTT.

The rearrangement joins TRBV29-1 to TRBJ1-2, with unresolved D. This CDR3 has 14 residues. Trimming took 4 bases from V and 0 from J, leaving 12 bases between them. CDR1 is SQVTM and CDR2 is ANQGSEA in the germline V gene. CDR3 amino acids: CSVAPRGPNYGYTF. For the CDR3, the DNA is TGCAGCGTTGCCCCCCGAGGGCCTAACTATGGCTACACCTTC.

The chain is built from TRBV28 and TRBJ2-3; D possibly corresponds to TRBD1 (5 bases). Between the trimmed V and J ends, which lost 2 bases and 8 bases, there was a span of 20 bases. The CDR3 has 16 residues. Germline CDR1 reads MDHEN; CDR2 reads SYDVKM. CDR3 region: CASSLQGWLKLGTQYF. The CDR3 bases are TGTGCCAGCAGTTTACAGGGTTGGCTAAAATTGGGTACGCAGTATTTT.

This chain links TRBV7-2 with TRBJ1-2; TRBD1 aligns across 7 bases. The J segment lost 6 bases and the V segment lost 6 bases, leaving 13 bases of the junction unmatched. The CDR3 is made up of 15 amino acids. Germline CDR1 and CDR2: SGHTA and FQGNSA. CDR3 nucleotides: TGTGCCAGCAGATTGGACAGGTTCGGAGAAGATGGCTACACCTTC. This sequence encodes CASRLDRFGEDGYTF.

The CDR3 loop is CASRAGLAGAKGQYF. The CDR3 DNA sequence: TGTGCCAGCAGGGCCGGACTAGCGGGTGCGAAGGGGCAGTACTTC. This chain links TRBV6-1 with TRBJ2-5; 11 bases match TRBD2. Germline V gene lookup returns CDR1 MNHNS and CDR2 SASEGT. Trimming took 6 bases from V and 11 from J; bases not matched to a gene: 14. The length of the CDR3 is 15 residues.

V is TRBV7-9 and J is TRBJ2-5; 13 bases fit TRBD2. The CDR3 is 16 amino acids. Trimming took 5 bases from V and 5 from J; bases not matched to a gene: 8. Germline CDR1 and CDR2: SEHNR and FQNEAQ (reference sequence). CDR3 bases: TGTGCCAGCAGCCGCGGACTAGCGGGAGTAAGGGAGACCCAGTACTTC. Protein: CASSRGLAGVRETQYF.

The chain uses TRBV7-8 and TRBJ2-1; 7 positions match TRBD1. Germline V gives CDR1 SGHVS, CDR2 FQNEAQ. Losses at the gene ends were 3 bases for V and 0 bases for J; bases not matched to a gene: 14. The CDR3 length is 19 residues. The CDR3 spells CASSLPLGDRATSYNEQFF. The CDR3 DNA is TGTGCCAGCAGCTTGCCCCTCGGTGACAGGGCAACCTCCTACAATGAGCAGTTCTTC.

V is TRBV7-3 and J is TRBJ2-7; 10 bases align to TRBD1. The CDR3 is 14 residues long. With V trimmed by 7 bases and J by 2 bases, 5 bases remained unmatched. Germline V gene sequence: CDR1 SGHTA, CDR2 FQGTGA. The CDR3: CASMRDRGPYEQYF. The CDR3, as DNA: TGTGCCAGCATGCGGGACAGGGGTCCCTACGAGCAGTACTTC.

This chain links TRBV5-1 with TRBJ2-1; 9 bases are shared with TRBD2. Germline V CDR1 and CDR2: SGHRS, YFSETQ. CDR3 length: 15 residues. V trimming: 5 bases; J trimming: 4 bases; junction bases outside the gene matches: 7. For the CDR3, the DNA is TGCGCCAGCAGTCTGACTCTAGCGGGGTACAATGAGCAGTTCTTC. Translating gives CASSLTLAGYNEQFF.

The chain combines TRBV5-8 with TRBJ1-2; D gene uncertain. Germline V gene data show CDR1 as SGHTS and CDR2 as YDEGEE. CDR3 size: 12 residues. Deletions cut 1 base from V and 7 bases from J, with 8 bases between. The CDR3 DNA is TGTGCCAGCAGCTTGCTGGCCCCTGGCTACACCTTC. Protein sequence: CASSLLAPGYTF.

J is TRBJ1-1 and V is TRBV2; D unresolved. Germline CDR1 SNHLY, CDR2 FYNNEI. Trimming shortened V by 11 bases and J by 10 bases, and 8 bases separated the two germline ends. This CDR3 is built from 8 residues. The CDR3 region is CAPSGAFF. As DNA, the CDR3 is TGTGCCCCTAGTGGAGCTTTCTTT.

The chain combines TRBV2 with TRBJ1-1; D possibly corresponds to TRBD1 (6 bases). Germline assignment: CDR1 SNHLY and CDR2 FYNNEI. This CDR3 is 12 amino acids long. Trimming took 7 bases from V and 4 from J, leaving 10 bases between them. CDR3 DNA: TGTGCCAGCACAGGGGTTCTCACTGAAGCTTTCTTT. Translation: CASTGVLTEAFF.

CDR3 in amino acids: CASSQDLGGESSGVSYEQYF. The DNA of the CDR3 is TGTGCCAGCAGCCAAGATTTGGGCGGGGAATCTAGCGGAGTCTCCTACGAGCAGTACTTC. The chain couples TRBV4-2 to TRBJ2-7, with 7 bases aligning to TRBD2. The length of the CDR3 is 20 residues. V shed 0 bases, J shed 0 bases, and the junction held 17 bases outside the gene matches. Looked up from germline, CDR1 is LGHNA and CDR2 is YNFKEQ.

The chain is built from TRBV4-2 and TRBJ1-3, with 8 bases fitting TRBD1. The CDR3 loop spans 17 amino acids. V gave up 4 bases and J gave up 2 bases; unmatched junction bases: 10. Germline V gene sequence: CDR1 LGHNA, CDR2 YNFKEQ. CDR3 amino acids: CASSLNMQGATGNTIYF. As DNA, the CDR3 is TGTGCCAGCAGCCTGAACATGCAGGGGGCGACTGGAAACACCATATATTTT.

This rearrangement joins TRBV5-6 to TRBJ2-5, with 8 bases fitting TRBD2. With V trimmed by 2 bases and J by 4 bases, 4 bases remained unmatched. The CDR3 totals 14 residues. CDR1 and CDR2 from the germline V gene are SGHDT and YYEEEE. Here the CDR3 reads CASSFGSGRETQYF. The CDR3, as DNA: TGTGCCAGCAGCTTCGGCAGCGGGAGAGAGACCCAGTACTTC.

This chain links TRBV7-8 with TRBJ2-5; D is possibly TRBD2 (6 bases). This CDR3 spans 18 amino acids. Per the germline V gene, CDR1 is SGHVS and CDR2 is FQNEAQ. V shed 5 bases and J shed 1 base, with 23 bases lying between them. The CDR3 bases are TGTGCCAGCAGCACGCTCTTACTGGGCGGGGAATCCCAAGAGACCCAGTACTTC. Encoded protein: CASSTLLLGGESQETQYF.